Below are 17 T cell receptor beta chains sequenced from a single sample in a study of cytomegalovirus exposure and HLA in healthy donors. Primers: 60 Vbeta forward and 13 Jbeta reverse. Profiling relied on immunoSEQ multiplex PCR, and the TCRdb table lists in-frame clones only, not all of them. This sample has more than 100,000 clones, with roughly 80% found just once. Sequencing was carried out using PBMCs. The receptors here all came from a woman aged 50 to 60 in good health and CMV-seropositive.

The CDR3: CSVEGTSGRIDEQFF. CDR3 nucleotides: TGCAGCGTTGAAGGGACTAGCGGGAGGATCGATGAGCAGTTCTTC. The rearrangement links TRBV29-1 to TRBJ2-1; TRBD2 agrees at 14 bases. CDR3 length equals 15 residues. The V and J ends lost 1 base and 8 bases, in that order; junction bases with no gene match: 4. The V gene's germline CDR1 is SQVTM and CDR2 ANQGSEA.

CDR3 loop: CASSLEAGAPSEQYF. In DNA form, the CDR3 reads TGTGCCAGCAGCTTAGAGGCAGGGGCGCCTTCGGAGCAGTACTTC. The chain is built from TRBV7-6 and TRBJ2-7; D possibly corresponds to TRBD1 (6 bases). Trimming cost V 1 base and J 7 bases, with 17 bases left between them. The CDR3 length is 15 residues. Germline values: CDR1 SGHVS, CDR2 FNYEAQ.

The chain is built from TRBV6-6 and TRBJ1-4; D unresolved. The CDR3 is 14 amino acids. The germline CDR1 and CDR2 sequences are MNHNY and SVGAGI (reference sequence). The germline V and J ends were trimmed by 2 bases and 1 base, with 5 bases remaining between them. The CDR3 is CASSYRQTNEKLFF. The CDR3 DNA reads TGTGCCAGCAGTTACCGACAAACTAATGAAAAACTGTTTTTT.

This clone has more than one count but fewer than ten. This chain uses TRBV5-8 with TRBJ1-1; D may be TRBD1 (6 bases). V was trimmed by 2 bases and J by 4 bases, leaving 15 bases between them. Germline V CDR1 and CDR2: SGHTS, YDEGEE. The CDR3 loop spans 15 amino acids. CDR3 residues: CASSFVGARITEAFF. CDR3 DNA sequence: TGTGCCAGCAGCTTCGTGGGGGCGCGTATCACTGAAGCTTTCTTT. Looking up the rest from reference TRBV5-8 and TRBJ1-1 gives the full variable domain: EAGVTQSPTHLIKTRGQQATLRCSPISGHTSVYWYQQALGLGLQFLLWYDEGEERNRGNFPPRFSGRQFPNYSSELNVNALELEDSALYLCASSFVGARITEAFFGQGTRLTVV.

This chain joins TRBV7-2 and TRBJ2-2; TRBD2 matches 8 bases. The trim removed 2 bases at V and 6 bases at J, leaving 2 bases unmatched. The CDR3 sequence is 14 residues long. The germline CDR1 and CDR2 sequences are SGHTA and FQGNSA. DNA of the CDR3: TGTGCCAGCAGCTTAAGGCGGGGGGCCGGGGAGCTGTTTTTT. It translates to CASSLRRGAGELFF.

This rearrangement joins TRBV29-1 to TRBJ1-1; tentative D call: TRBD1 (6 bases). Trimming took 7 bases from V and 8 from J, leaving 20 bases between them. The germline V gene has CDR1 SQVTM and CDR2 ANQGSEA. CDR3 length: 13 residues. The CDR3 coding sequence is TGCAGCGCCCAGGGGATCGGGGCTAGGGAAGCTTTCTTT. This translates into CSAQGIGAREAFF.

The chain joins TRBV30 to TRBJ2-1; TRBD2 agrees at 7 bases. CDR1 is GTSNPN, CDR2 SVGIG, per germline (reference sequence). The trim removed 7 bases at V and 2 bases at J, leaving 5 bases unmatched. The CDR3 covers 13 residues. CDR3 amino acids: CASEAGPYNEQFF. The CDR3 nucleotides are TGTGCCTCCGAAGCGGGACCCTACAATGAGCAGTTCTTC.

V usage is TRBV9 and J usage is TRBJ2-7, with TRBD2 matching 11 bases. V dropped 4 bases and J dropped 2; count of bases not matched to a gene: 8. This CDR3 region has 16 residues. Germline loops: CDR1 SGDLS, CDR2 YYNGEE. This CDR3 is CASSPGGTSGPYEQYF. CDR3 nucleotide sequence: TGTGCCAGCAGCCCAGGGGGGACTAGCGGTCCCTACGAGCAGTACTTC.

The V gene is TRBV5-1, the J gene TRBJ1-6; tentative D call: TRBD1 (5 bases). Germline V lookup: CDR1 SGHRS, CDR2 YFSETQ. The length of the CDR3 is 15 residues. V was pared by 4 bases and J by 10 bases, with 18 bases between. This chain's CDR3 is CASSLDGQRGSPLHF. The CDR3 DNA is TGCGCCAGCAGCCTGGACGGGCAAAGGGGATCACCCCTCCACTTT.

The V gene is TRBV6-1, the J gene TRBJ1-3, with D tentatively TRBD1 (6 bases). Germline CDR1 and CDR2: MNHNS and SASEGT. V lost 6 bases to trimming and J lost 4 bases, with 22 bases between them. The CDR3 has 17 amino acids. In nucleotides, the CDR3 is TGTGCCAGCAGCGAACGACTCGGGAGGGGGAGAGGAAACACCATATATTTT. Amino acids: CASSERLGRGRGNTIYF.

The V call is TRBV7-8, the J call TRBJ2-1, with 13 bases lining up with TRBD2. The germline CDR1 and CDR2 sequences are SGHVS and FQNEAQ. V gave up 5 bases and J gave up 4 bases; unmatched junction bases: 2. The CDR3 consists of 15 residues. In nucleotides, the CDR3 is TGTGCCAGCAGCCCGACTAGCGGGGGGTACAATGAGCAGTTCTTC. It encodes CASSPTSGGYNEQFF.

The rearrangement uses TRBV15 and TRBJ1-4, with D uncertain. The germline V gene has CDR1 LNHNV and CDR2 YYDKDF (reference sequence). The CDR3 sequence is 15 residues long. With 2 bases removed from V and 5 bases from J, the gap between germline ends came to 12 bases. CDR3 in amino acids: CATSRPSTKNEKLFF. The CDR3 coding sequence is TGTGCCACCAGCAGACCTTCGACAAAAAATGAAAAACTGTTTTTT.

The chain links TRBV6-1 to TRBJ1-5; D unclear. CDR1 and CDR2 from the germline V gene are MNHNS and SASEGT. The CDR3 is 15 residues long. The germline V and J ends were trimmed by 6 bases and 6 bases, with 18 bases remaining between them. The CDR3 is CASRESLISGQPQHF. The CDR3 DNA reads as TGTGCCAGCAGGGAGTCTTTGATAAGTGGTCAGCCCCAGCATTTT.

The V gene is TRBV4-1, the J gene TRBJ2-7; 8 bases align to TRBD2. Germline V CDR1 and CDR2: MGHRA, YSYEKL. V dropped 0 bases and J dropped 4; count of bases not matched to a gene: 5. This CDR3 is built from 15 residues. The CDR3 coding sequence is TGCGCCAGCAGCCAAGAGGCTAGCGGGCGGTACGAGCAGTACTTC. Translated, it gives CASSQEASGRYEQYF.

This clone was observed a single time. V is TRBV11-2 and J is TRBJ1-1, with D tentatively TRBD1 (6 bases). The germline CDR1 and CDR2 sequences are SGHAT and FQNNGV. This CDR3 has 15 amino acids. Trimming stripped 3 bases from V and 3 bases from J, with 14 bases between. CDR3 in DNA: TGTGCCAGCAGCTTTCGACAGGCGCTAGACACTGAAGCTTTCTTT. It encodes CASSFRQALDTEAFF.

The rearrangement uses TRBV27 and TRBJ1-5, with TRBD1 identical over 10 bases. The CDR3 consists of 18 residues. The germline V gene encodes CDR1 MNHEY and CDR2 SMNVEV (reference sequence). J lost 2 bases, V lost 6 bases, and 13 bases had no gene match. The CDR3 loop reads CASRTGTGASGGNQPQHF. In DNA form, the CDR3 reads TGTGCCAGCAGGACCGGGACAGGGGCGTCAGGGGGCAATCAGCCCCAGCATTTT.

This clone was seen a few times. The chain combines TRBV10-1 with TRBJ2-1, with 12 bases lining up with TRBD2. J was trimmed by 10 bases and V by 2 bases; bases with no gene match: 6. Germline CDR1 is WNHNN and CDR2 is SYGVQD (reference sequence). The CDR3 runs to 15 residues. CDR3 region: CASSERLAGVGEQFF. The CDR3, as DNA: TGCGCCAGCAGTGAGCGACTAGCGGGAGTCGGAGAGCAGTTCTTC.